This section outlines one TCR beta chain sequence together with its context. Its specific antigen is unknown. The input lacks base qualities; no much larger clone sits a single base away. This entry is derived from a study of technical replicates of blood from a handful of donors (TCRdb year 2017). The library was made by the immunoSEQ multiplex PCR assay. Here the immuneACCESS table is served through TCRdb, limited to in-frame sequences with V and J called. Missing clones are a known gap in these copies; in checked studies unresolved V genes cover under half, and the rest lacks a known reason. The sample table records about 75,000 clones; approximately 96% of these occur just once. Around 0.31% of the sample belongs to the ten largest clones. Sequencing was carried out using T cells isolated from PBMCs. The sequence was obtained from a human donor in good health.

The CDR3 is CASSLGARGEQYF. The sequenced DNA: TGTGCCAGCAGTTTAGGGGCCAGGGGCGAGCAGTACTTC. The sequence joins TRBV27 to TRBJ2-7; TRBD1 is a weak D gene call, 6 bases matching. From the cysteine through the phenylalanine, the CDR3 covers 13 amino acids. Only the CDR3 portion is preserved as DNA: 39 bases, with reading frame beginning at the first base. For CDR1 and CDR2, the germline V gene (reference sequence) lists MNHEY and SMNVEV. V is pared back by 2 bases and J by 6 bases, with 11 bases lying between the germline termini.